The 4 T cell receptor beta chains listed next were all sequenced from one sample in a study of beta chain features in type 1 diabetes. Sequenced material consisted of expressed TCRB transcripts (all of the isolated RNA was reverse transcribed). Assay used: immunoSEQ multiplex PCR; TCRdb lists only in-frame clones, some missing. Of about 620,000 clones in the sample, around a sixth were seen once. Sample: naive CD4+ T cells from blood. The receptors shown here come from a man aged 18 to 29 in good health.

This clone was seen a few times. The V and J genes are TRBV5-1 and TRBJ2-7; TRBD2 aligns across 7 bases. There are 16 residues in the CDR3. Germline V gene sequence: CDR1 SGHRS, CDR2 YFSETQ. J gave up 0 bases and V 0 bases, and 6 bases lay outside the gene matches. The CDR3 sequence is CASSLGTSVTSYEQYF. The CDR3 DNA reads as TGCGCCAGCAGCTTGGGCACTAGCGTAACCTCCTACGAGCAGTACTTC.

This chain connects TRBV7-3 to TRBJ1-1; 10 nucleotides agree with TRBD1. The CDR3 loop spans 14 amino acids. Looked up from germline, CDR1 is SGHTA and CDR2 is FQGTGA. Trimming took 5 bases from V and 6 from J; bases not matched to a gene: 6. The CDR3 DNA follows: TGTGCCAGCAGCCCCGGGACAGGGGAACCTGAAGCTTTCTTT. Protein product: CASSPGTGEPEAFF.

The rearrangement uses TRBV18 and TRBJ2-7; 9 bases fit TRBD1. Germline CDR1 and CDR2: KGHSH and LQKENI. The V segment lost 6 bases and the J segment 5 bases; nucleotides outside the gene matches: 11. This CDR3 has 15 residues. CDR3 sequence: CASSQKRGQGHEQYF. The DNA of the CDR3 is TGTGCCAGCTCCCAAAAAAGGGGACAGGGACACGAGCAGTACTTC. The complete variable domain, with remaining parts taken from reference TRBV18 and TRBJ2-7, reads NAGVMQNPRHLVRRRGQEARLRCSPMKGHSHVYWYRQLPEEGLKFMVYLQKENIIDESGMPKERFSAEFPKEGPSILRIQQVVRGDSAAYFCASSQKRGQGHEQYFGPGTRLTVT.

Only a few counts were recorded for this clone. V and J are TRBV6-6 and TRBJ1-4; D may be TRBD1 (5 bases). CDR1 and CDR2 (germline): MNHNY, SVGAGI (reference sequence). This CDR3 is 14 amino acids long. Trimming took off 3 bases at V and 2 bases at J, with 7 bases between the two ends. The CDR3 sequence: CASSYWDTNEKLFF. The CDR3 nucleotides are TGTGCCAGCAGTTATTGGGACACTAATGAAAAACTGTTTTTT.